Below are 27 T cell receptor beta chains sequenced from a single sample in a study of blood T cell repertoires in COVID-19. Profiled with immunoSEQ multiplex PCR; TCRdb holds only in-frame clones, not every one. The repertoire holds about 59,000 clones, with 60% to 80% as singletons. Sequenced input: peripheral blood. The source of these receptors is a man in his 60s with acute or convalescent COVID-19.

This chain joins TRBV7-3 and TRBJ1-5; the D gene is possibly TRBD1 (5 bases). Germline V gene lookup returns CDR1 SGHTA and CDR2 FQGTGA. This CDR3 comprises 16 residues. V dropped 3 bases and J dropped 4 bases, with 16 bases sitting between them. CDR3 loop: CASSLGWGSHNQPQHF. The CDR3 nucleotides read TGTGCCAGCAGCTTGGGTTGGGGCAGCCATAATCAGCCCCAGCATTTT.

V usage is TRBV6-5 and J usage is TRBJ1-1; maybe TRBD1 (5 bases). Germline V gene lookup returns CDR1 MNHEY and CDR2 SVGAGI. This CDR3 spans 14 amino acids. Trimming removed 5 bases at V and 5 bases at J, with 15 bases between. The CDR3 bases are TGTGCCAGCAGTAACAGGTTAGGACGGACTGAAGCTTTCTTT. It codes for CASSNRLGRTEAFF.

This clone was recorded once. The chain employs TRBV28 and TRBJ1-1; D is possibly TRBD1 (6 bases). The germline V gene encodes CDR1 MDHEN and CDR2 SYDVKM. The CDR3 extends over 14 amino acids. V lost 2 bases, J lost 5 bases, and 12 bases lay in between. CDR3 nucleotides: TGTGCCAGCAGTTTACTGGGGGCCCAAACTGAAGCTTTCTTT. It translates to CASSLLGAQTEAFF.

V usage is TRBV5-4 and J usage is TRBJ2-5, with TRBD2 identical over 7 bases. Looked up from germline, CDR1 is SGHNT and CDR2 is YYREEE (reference sequence). This CDR3 region has 15 residues. V shed 0 bases, J shed 7 bases, and the junction held 9 bases outside the gene matches. The CDR3: CASSLGGGRYVTQYF. In DNA, the CDR3 is TGTGCCAGCAGCTTGGGCGGGGGTAGATATGTGACCCAGTACTTC.

This chain uses TRBV28 with TRBJ1-4; 7 nucleotides match TRBD1. Trimming took 3 bases from V and 10 from J; bases not matched to a gene: 32. CDR3 length equals 22 residues. Looked up from germline, CDR1 is MDHEN and CDR2 is SYDVKM. The CDR3 nucleotides are TGTGCCAGCAGTTTTGGGGATTCACAGGGGAACGGCTATAAGGGGCTTATGGGAAAACTGTTTTTT. This translates into CASSFGDSQGNGYKGLMGKLFF. The full variable domain, rest sourced from reference TRBV28 and TRBJ1-4, is DVKVTQSSRYLVKRTGEKVFLECVQDMDHENMFWYRQDPGLGLRLIYFSYDVKMKEKGDIPEGYSVSREKKERFSLILESASTNQTSMYLCASSFGDSQGNGYKGLMGKLFFGSGTQLSVL.

The chain uses TRBV28 and TRBJ1-1; no firm D call. V lost 8 bases and J lost 6, with 10 bases in between. The CDR3 runs 11 residues. Germline V gene sequence: CDR1 MDHEN, CDR2 SYDVKM. CDR3 residues: CASSVFPEAFF. The CDR3 DNA is TGTGCCAGCTCTGTTTTCCCTGAAGCTTTCTTT.

The CDR3 protein is CSARDRTEAFF. The CDR3 DNA reads TGCAGTGCTAGAGATCGGACTGAAGCTTTCTTT. The genes are TRBV20-1 and TRBJ1-1; D not certain. This CDR3 has 11 amino acids. The ends were cut back, 0 bases at V and 5 bases at J, with 4 bases in the middle. Per the germline V gene, CDR1 is DFQATT and CDR2 is SNEGSKA (reference sequence).

The chain couples TRBV28 to TRBJ1-6; D unclear. Germline loops: CDR1 MDHEN, CDR2 SYDVKM. This CDR3 comprises 14 residues. The V end lost 7 bases, the J end lost 7 bases, and 14 bases lay between the germline ends. This chain's CDR3 is CASTPGSANSPLHF. DNA for the CDR3: TGTGCCAGCACCCCCGGGTCCGCGAATTCACCCCTCCACTTT.

J is TRBJ1-1 and V is TRBV20-1; D unclear. Germline lookup yields CDR1 DFQATT and CDR2 SNEGSKA (reference sequence). Trimming removed 3 bases at V and 5 bases at J, with 13 bases between. This CDR3 is 13 amino acids long. The CDR3 DNA sequence: TGCAGTGCTAGTCAGGCATTGGCTACTGAAGCTTTCTTT. As protein: CSASQALATEAFF.

This chain uses TRBV12-3 or TRBV12-4 with TRBJ1-2; possible D gene TRBD1, 5 bases. V was trimmed by 5 bases and J by 4 bases, leaving 11 bases between them. The length of the CDR3 is 13 residues. For the CDR3, the DNA is TGTGCCAGCAGTCAGACAGTCCTCTATGGCTACACCTTC. Its translation: CASSQTVLYGYTF.

The chain recombines TRBV7-2 with TRBJ2-7; unclear D gene. Trimming pared 1 base from V and 7 bases from J, leaving 11 bases between. CDR1 and CDR2 from the germline V gene are SGHTA and FQGNSA. CDR3 length equals 13 residues. The CDR3 loop is CASSLGPAREQYF. CDR3 sequence (DNA): TGTGCCAGCAGCTTAGGGCCAGCGCGGGAGCAGTACTTC.

The CDR3 protein is CATSARDRESTDTQYF. CDR3 coding DNA: TGTGCCACCAGTGCGCGGGACAGGGAGTCGACAGATACGCAGTATTTT. The rearrangement links TRBV24-1 to TRBJ2-3; 9 bases line up with TRBD1. Per germline, CDR1 KGHDR and CDR2 SFDVKD. The J segment lost 3 bases and the V segment lost 5 bases, leaving 8 bases of the junction unmatched. The CDR3 has 16 amino acids.

In nucleotides, the CDR3 is TGCAGCGTTGAACAGTACCATAATTCACCCCTCCACTTT. Translation: CSVEQYHNSPLHF. The rearrangement joins TRBV29-1 to TRBJ1-6; D gene ambiguous. Trimming removed 2 bases from V and 5 bases from J, with 7 bases in between. The CDR3 runs 13 residues. Germline V gives CDR1 SQVTM, CDR2 ANQGSEA.

The J gene is TRBJ2-6, the V gene TRBV15, with D uncertain. Per the germline V gene, CDR1 is LNHNV and CDR2 is YYDKDF (reference sequence). The V end was cut by 5 bases, the J end by 2 bases, with 4 bases between. This CDR3 comprises 13 residues. The CDR3 sequence is CATSSAGANVLTF. The CDR3 bases are TGTGCCACCAGCTCGGCTGGGGCCAACGTCCTGACTTTC.

The table lists this clone with a few counts. The V call is TRBV6-1, the J call TRBJ2-3, with TRBD1 identical over 8 bases. The CDR3 spans 14 residues. The V and J ends lost 2 bases and 11 bases, in that order; junction bases with no gene match: 9. Looked up from germline, CDR1 is MNHNS and CDR2 is SASEGT. The CDR3 loop reads CASSELGIGTGQYF. DNA for the CDR3: TGTGCCAGCAGTGAACTCGGTATAGGGACAGGGCAGTATTTT.

The chain has TRBV9 and TRBJ2-3; D call uncertain. Trimming shortened V by 0 bases and J by 5 bases, and 10 bases separated the two germline ends. Germline V gene data show CDR1 as SGDLS and CDR2 as YYNGEE. The CDR3 extends over 14 amino acids. The CDR3 sequence: CASSVESRIDTQYF. The CDR3 nucleotides are TGTGCCAGCAGCGTAGAATCGCGTATAGATACGCAGTATTTT.

This sequence joins TRBV4-2 and TRBJ2-1; 9 bases are a match to TRBD2. The V and J ends lost 1 base and 6 bases, in that order; junction bases with no gene match: 10. CDR1 is LGHNA, CDR2 YNFKEQ, per germline. The CDR3 length is 17 residues. This CDR3 reads CASSQVSAGGLGNEQFF. CDR3 coding DNA: TGTGCCAGCAGCCAAGTGTCAGCGGGGGGCCTTGGCAATGAGCAGTTCTTC.

This clone appeared a few times. V gene TRBV12-3 or TRBV12-4 combines with J gene TRBJ2-1; unclear D gene. This CDR3 region has 12 residues. V shed 5 bases and J shed 10 bases, with 12 bases lying between them. CDR3 loop: CASSPLSFEQFF. Written as DNA, the CDR3 is TGTGCCAGCAGTCCCCTGAGTTTCGAGCAGTTCTTC.

This clone showed up just a few times. The chain employs TRBV11-2 and TRBJ2-1, with 16 bases identical to TRBD2. From germline, CDR1 is SGHAT and CDR2 FQNNGV. V trimming: 5 bases; J trimming: 10 bases; junction bases outside the gene matches: 11. The CDR3 runs 17 residues. CDR3 DNA: TGTGCCAGCAGCCCCGGGACTAGCGGGGGGGGTTTGTTGGAGCAGTTCTTC. It yields the protein CASSPGTSGGGLLEQFF. Full variable domain (remainder filled in from reference TRBV11-2 and TRBJ2-1): EAGVAQSPRYKIIEKRQSVAFWCNPISGHATLYWYQQILGQGPKLLIQFQNNGVVDDSQLPKDRFSAERLKGVDSTLKIQPAKLEDSAVYLCASSPGTSGGGLLEQFFGPGTRLTVL.

The chain couples TRBV10-2 to TRBJ1-2; 10 bases agree with TRBD1. The germline CDR1 and CDR2 sequences are WSHSY and SAAADI. The CDR3 runs 14 residues. V lost 6 bases and J lost 7; bases outside the gene matches: 8. Here the CDR3 DNA reads TGCGCCAGCAGCGGGGGGACAGGGGTTAGTGGCTACACCTTC. As protein: CASSGGTGVSGYTF.

The sample holds one count of this clone. V gene TRBV5-6 combines with J gene TRBJ2-1; D is perhaps TRBD2 (5 bases). Germline V gene lookup returns CDR1 SGHDT and CDR2 YYEEEE. CDR3 length equals 15 residues. The V end lost 4 bases, the J end lost 0 bases, and 11 bases lay between the germline ends. The CDR3 reads CASSLGVGSYNEQFF. CDR3 nucleotides: TGTGCCAGCAGCCTGGGAGTCGGCTCCTACAATGAGCAGTTCTTC.

V usage is TRBV12-3 or TRBV12-4 and J usage is TRBJ2-3; D unresolved. V lost 2 bases, J lost 6 bases, and 6 bases lay in between. The CDR3 covers 12 residues. The CDR3, as DNA: TGTGCCAGCAGTTTATTCCCGGATACGCAGTATTTT. It yields the protein CASSLFPDTQYF.

J is TRBJ1-1 and V is TRBV19; D not resolved. The germline V and J ends were trimmed by 5 bases and 0 bases, with 13 bases remaining between them. CDR3 length: 15 residues. CDR1 is LNHDA, CDR2 SQIVND, per germline (reference sequence). The CDR3 sequence is CASSPVEGMNTEAFF. The CDR3 bases are TGTGCCAGTAGTCCCGTCGAGGGCATGAACACTGAAGCTTTCTTT. Drawing the rest from reference TRBV19 and TRBJ1-1, the complete variable domain is DGGITQSPKYLFRKEGQNVTLSCEQNLNHDAMYWYRQDPGQGLRLIYYSQIVNDFQKGDIAEGYSVSREKKESFPLTVTSAQKNPTAFYLCASSPVEGMNTEAFFGQGTRLTVV.

V and J are TRBV6-6 and TRBJ2-2; TRBD2 is a possible D gene (6 bases). From germline, CDR1 is MNHNY and CDR2 SVGAGI (reference sequence). The V gene lost 8 bases and the J gene lost 4 bases, with 14 bases spanning the gap. This CDR3 spans 14 amino acids. CDR3 sequence (DNA): TGTGCCAGCGCCCCGCGGGGAACCACCGGGGAGCTGTTTTTT. Residues: CASAPRGTTGELFF.

The chain carries TRBV27 and TRBJ1-6, with 8 positions matching TRBD1. This CDR3 region has 16 residues. Trimming took 5 bases from V and 4 from J; bases not matched to a gene: 7. Per the germline V gene, CDR1 is MNHEY and CDR2 is SMNVEV (reference sequence). In DNA form, the CDR3 reads TGTGCCAGCAGTCCCGTTGGGGACAGGTATAATTCACCCCTCCACTTT. As protein: CASSPVGDRYNSPLHF.

The chain links TRBV5-1 to TRBJ2-7, with a possible D match to TRBD1 (5 bases). Germline CDR1 and CDR2: SGHRS and YFSETQ. V was cut by 3 bases and J by 4 bases, with 11 bases left in between. The CDR3 spans 13 residues. The CDR3 protein is CASSYPGKYEQYF. CDR3 in DNA: TGCGCCAGCAGCTACCCAGGGAAATACGAGCAGTACTTC.

The chain couples TRBV7-9 to TRBJ1-1; D is uncertain. CDR3 length: 14 residues. The V gene's germline CDR1 is SEHNR and CDR2 FQNEAQ (reference sequence). Trimming removed 2 bases from V and 4 bases from J, with 11 bases in between. Here the CDR3 reads CASSLNSEVTEAFF. Written as DNA, the CDR3 is TGTGCCAGCAGCTTAAACAGTGAAGTCACTGAAGCTTTCTTT. The complete variable domain, with remaining parts taken from reference TRBV7-9 and TRBJ1-1, reads DTGVSQNPRHKITKRGQNVTFRCDPISEHNRLYWYRQTLGQGPEFLTYFQNEAQLEKSRLLSDRFSAERPKGSFSTLEIQRTEQGDSAMYLCASSLNSEVTEAFFGQGTRLTVV.